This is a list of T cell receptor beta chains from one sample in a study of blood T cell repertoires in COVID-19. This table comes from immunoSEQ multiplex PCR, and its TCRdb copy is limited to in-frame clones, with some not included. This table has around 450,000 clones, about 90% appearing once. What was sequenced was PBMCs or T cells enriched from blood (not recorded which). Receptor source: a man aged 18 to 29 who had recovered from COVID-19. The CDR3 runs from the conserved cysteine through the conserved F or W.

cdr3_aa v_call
CASSEGDTANYGYTF TRBV6-1
CASSTPTGGNTEAFF TRBV5-4
CASSLEGGATGELFF TRBV7-8
CASSPDAQGYEQYF TRBV4-1
CASSQVQTQYF TRBV4-1
CASSLQGRETQYF TRBV27
CASSQSMVNTEAFF TRBV28
CASTSTSGRKTQYF TRBV28
CASSRRGPNVLTF TRBV7-9
CASSQGISGTYEQYF TRBV14
CASSLEGDAKNIQYF TRBV5-1
CASSEVLAGAETQYF TRBV2
CASSFRGLETEAFF TRBV27
CASSPGQGFTEAFF TRBV28
CASRGDRASTEAFF TRBV6-5
CASSRTGTDLRDLGHF TRBV7-3
CASSRGIPYNSPLHF TRBV9
CASSFNPSGGNQPQHF TRBV5-1
CAWSGTGDGQPQHF TRBV30
CASSSTGGPYGYTF TRBV5-6
CASSQGVSGNTGELFF TRBV3-1/TRBV3-2
CASSQGVNSYNEQFF TRBV14
CASSRRQGAGEKLFF TRBV7-2